These 10 T cell receptor beta chains share one sample of origin, sequenced in a study of blood T cell repertoires in COVID-19. Profiled with immunoSEQ multiplex PCR; TCRdb holds only in-frame clones, not every one. Among about 240,000 clones, roughly 82% were seen once, and the ten largest hold 4.7%. Specimen: peripheral blood. The receptors stem from a woman between 65 and 79 years old with acute or convalescent COVID-19.

This rearrangement joins TRBV29-1 to TRBJ1-2, with a weak D call TRBD1 (6 bases). The CDR3 spans 12 residues. CDR1 is SQVTM, CDR2 ANQGSEA, per germline. V lost 7 bases and J 3 bases, leaving 12 bases between the germline ends. The chain's CDR3 is CSGGGWDYGYTF. The CDR3 coding sequence is TGCAGCGGAGGGGGTTGGGACTATGGCTACACCTTC.

The rearrangement links TRBV6-5 to TRBJ2-7; TRBD1 matches 7 bases. V gave up 4 bases and J gave up 2 bases; unmatched junction bases: 5. The CDR3 runs to 14 residues. Germline CDR1 MNHEY, CDR2 SVGAGI. The CDR3 DNA follows: TGTGCCAGCAGTTTGGTGACAGGGACCTACGAGCAGTACTTC. Translating gives CASSLVTGTYEQYF.

J is TRBJ1-5 and V is TRBV19; D uncertain. This CDR3 spans 14 amino acids. V was pared by 8 bases and J by 0 bases, with 11 bases between. Germline V gives CDR1 LNHDA, CDR2 SQIVND (reference sequence). CDR3 loop: CASEGGYSNQPQHF. In nucleotides, the CDR3 is TGTGCCAGTGAGGGAGGGTATAGCAATCAGCCCCAGCATTTT.

The chain joins TRBV6-2 or TRBV6-3 to TRBJ2-7; D not certain. In germline, CDR1 is MNHEY, CDR2 SVGEGT. CDR3 length: 11 residues. V lost 5 bases and J lost 3, with 5 bases in between. CDR3 sequence (DNA): TGTGCCAGCAGTAACGGCTACGAGCAGTACTTC. This sequence encodes CASSNGYEQYF.

J is TRBJ2-5 and V is TRBV9; 10 bases map to TRBD1. With 0 bases clipped from V and 5 bases from J, the junction kept 4 bases outside the gene matches. CDR3 length equals 15 residues. Germline lookup yields CDR1 SGDLS and CDR2 YYNGEE. CDR3 loop: CASSVGQGAPETQYF. The DNA for the CDR3 is TGTGCCAGCAGCGTAGGACAGGGGGCACCGGAGACCCAGTACTTC. Looking up the rest from reference TRBV9 and TRBJ2-5 gives the full variable domain: DSGVTQTPKHLITATGQRVTLRCSPRSGDLSVYWYQQSLDQGLQFLIQYYNGEERAKGNILERFSAQQFPDLHSELNLSSLELGDSALYFCASSVGQGAPETQYFGPGTRLLVL.

The gene calls are TRBV7-2 and TRBJ1-1; D remains ambiguous. The CDR3 extends over 13 amino acids. CDR1 and CDR2 (germline): SGHTA, FQGNSA. V dropped 3 bases and J dropped 4 bases, with 9 bases sitting between them. This CDR3 reads CASSLEQSTEAFF. DNA for the CDR3: TGTGCCAGCAGCTTGGAACAGTCCACTGAAGCTTTCTTT.

The rearrangement links TRBV28 to TRBJ1-1; 8 bases agree with TRBD1. This CDR3 region has 15 residues. Germline V lookup: CDR1 MDHEN, CDR2 SYDVKM. J gave up 4 bases and V 5 bases, and 9 bases lay outside the gene matches. CDR3 in DNA: TGTGCCAGCAGTCCCCAGGGGGCGCAAAGCACTGAAGCTTTCTTT. Protein sequence: CASSPQGAQSTEAFF.

V gene TRBV5-1 combines with J gene TRBJ1-4; 10 positions agree with TRBD1. The germline V gene encodes CDR1 SGHRS and CDR2 YFSETQ. The V and J ends lost 4 bases and 8 bases, in that order; junction bases with no gene match: 8. This CDR3 is 15 amino acids long. CDR3 sequence: CASSAGTGAQEKLFF. CDR3 nucleotide sequence: TGCGCCAGCAGCGCTGGGACAGGGGCGCAGGAAAAACTGTTTTTT. The whole variable domain, remainder taken from reference TRBV5-1 and TRBJ1-4, is KAGVTQTPRYLIKTRGQQVTLSCSPISGHRSVSWYQQTPGQGLQFLFEYFSETQRNKGNFPGRFSGRQFSNSRSEMNVSTLELGDSALYLCASSAGTGAQEKLFFGSGTQLSVL.

The chain has TRBV6-5 and TRBJ1-1; 8 positions agree with TRBD1. The CDR3 consists of 13 residues. V lost 8 bases and J lost 10; bases outside the gene matches: 12. Germline CDR1 and CDR2: MNHEY and SVGAGI. The CDR3 DNA sequence: TGTGCCAGCTACGAAGGTCAGGGGGCAAGAGCTTTCTTT. Translating gives CASYEGQGARAFF.

This clone was observed a handful of times. The chain couples TRBV11-2 to TRBJ2-7; 7 bases map to TRBD2. This CDR3 region has 14 residues. CDR1 is SGHAT and CDR2 is FQNNGV in the germline V gene. With V trimmed by 3 bases and J by 0 bases, 2 bases remained unmatched. The CDR3 protein is CASSLQRDSYEQYF. In nucleotides, the CDR3 is TGTGCCAGCAGCTTGCAGCGGGACTCCTACGAGCAGTACTTC. The variable domain in full, with the rest retrieved from reference TRBV11-2 and TRBJ2-7, is EAGVAQSPRYKIIEKRQSVAFWCNPISGHATLYWYQQILGQGPKLLIQFQNNGVVDDSQLPKDRFSAERLKGVDSTLKIQPAKLEDSAVYLCASSLQRDSYEQYFGPGTRLTVT.